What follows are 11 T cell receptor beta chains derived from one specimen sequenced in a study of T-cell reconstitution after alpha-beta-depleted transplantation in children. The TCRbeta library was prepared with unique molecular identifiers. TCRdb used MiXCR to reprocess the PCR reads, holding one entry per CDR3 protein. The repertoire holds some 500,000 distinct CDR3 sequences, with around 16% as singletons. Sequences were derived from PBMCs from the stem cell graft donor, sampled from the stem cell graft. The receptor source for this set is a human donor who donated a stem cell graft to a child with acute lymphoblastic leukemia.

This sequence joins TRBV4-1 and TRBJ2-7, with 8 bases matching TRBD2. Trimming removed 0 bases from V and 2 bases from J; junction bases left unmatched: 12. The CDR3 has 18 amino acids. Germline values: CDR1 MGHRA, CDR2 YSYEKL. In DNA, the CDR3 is TGCGCCAGCAGCCAAGATAGAATCGGGAGGGCCTGGACCTACGAGCAGTACTTC. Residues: CASSQDRIGRAWTYEQYF.

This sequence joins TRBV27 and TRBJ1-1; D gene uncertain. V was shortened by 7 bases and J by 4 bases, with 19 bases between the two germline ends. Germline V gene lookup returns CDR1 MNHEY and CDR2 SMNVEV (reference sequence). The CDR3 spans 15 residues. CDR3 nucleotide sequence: TGTGCCAGCATGGGTCTGGCCCTGTGGGTCACTGAAGCTTTCTTT. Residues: CASMGLALWVTEAFF.

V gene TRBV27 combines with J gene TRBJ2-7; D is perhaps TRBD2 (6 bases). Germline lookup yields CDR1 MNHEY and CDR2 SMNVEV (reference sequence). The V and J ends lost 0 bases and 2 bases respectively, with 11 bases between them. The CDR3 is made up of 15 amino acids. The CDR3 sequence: CASSLSGRETYEQYF. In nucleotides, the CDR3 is TGTGCCAGCAGTTTATCGGGGCGGGAAACCTACGAGCAGTACTTC.

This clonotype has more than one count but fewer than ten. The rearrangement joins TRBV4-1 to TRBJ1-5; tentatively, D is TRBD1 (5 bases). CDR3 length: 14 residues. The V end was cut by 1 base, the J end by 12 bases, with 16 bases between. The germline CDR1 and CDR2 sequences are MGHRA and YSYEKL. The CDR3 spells CASSQVVIGALQHF. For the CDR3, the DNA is TGCGCCAGCAGCCAAGTCGTTATCGGGGCTCTCCAGCATTTT.

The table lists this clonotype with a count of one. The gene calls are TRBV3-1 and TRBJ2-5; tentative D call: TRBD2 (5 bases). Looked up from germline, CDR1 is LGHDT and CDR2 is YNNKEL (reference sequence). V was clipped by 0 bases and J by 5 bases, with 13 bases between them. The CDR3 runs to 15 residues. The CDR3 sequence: CASSQDVRGWETQYF. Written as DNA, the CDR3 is TGTGCCAGCAGCCAAGATGTACGGGGATGGGAGACCCAGTACTTC.

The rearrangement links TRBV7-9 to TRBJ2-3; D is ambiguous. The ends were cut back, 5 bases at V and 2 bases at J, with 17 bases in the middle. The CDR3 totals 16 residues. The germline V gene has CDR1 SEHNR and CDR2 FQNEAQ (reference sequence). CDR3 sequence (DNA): TGTGCCAGCAGCAGCGACCTCAACGGCCCCACAGATACGCAGTATTTT. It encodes CASSSDLNGPTDTQYF.

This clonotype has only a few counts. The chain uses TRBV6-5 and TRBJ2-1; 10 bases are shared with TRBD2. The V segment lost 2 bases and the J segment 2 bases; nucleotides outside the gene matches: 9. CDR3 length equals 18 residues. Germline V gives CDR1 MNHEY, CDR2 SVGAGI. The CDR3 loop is CASSYDTNLAGAYNEQFF. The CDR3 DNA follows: TGTGCCAGCAGTTACGACACCAATCTAGCGGGAGCCTACAATGAGCAGTTCTTC.

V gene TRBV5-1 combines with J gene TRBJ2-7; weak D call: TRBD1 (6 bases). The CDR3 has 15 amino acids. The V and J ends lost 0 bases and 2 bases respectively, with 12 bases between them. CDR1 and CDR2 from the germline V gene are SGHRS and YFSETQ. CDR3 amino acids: CASSLGGGEAYEQYF. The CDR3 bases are TGCGCCAGCAGCTTGGGAGGGGGTGAGGCCTACGAGCAGTACTTC.

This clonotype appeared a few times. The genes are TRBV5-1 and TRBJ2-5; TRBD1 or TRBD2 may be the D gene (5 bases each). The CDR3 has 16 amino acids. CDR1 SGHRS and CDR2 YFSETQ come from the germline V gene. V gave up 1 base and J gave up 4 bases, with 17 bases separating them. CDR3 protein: CASSLRTGTSAETQYF. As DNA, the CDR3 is TGCGCCAGCAGCTTGAGAACCGGGACCAGCGCAGAGACCCAGTACTTC. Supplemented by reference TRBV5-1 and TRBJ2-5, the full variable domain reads KAGVTQTPRYLIKTRGQQVTLSCSPISGHRSVSWYQQTPGQGLQFLFEYFSETQRNKGNFPGRFSGRQFSNSRSEMNVSTLELGDSALYLCASSLRTGTSAETQYFGPGTRLLVL.

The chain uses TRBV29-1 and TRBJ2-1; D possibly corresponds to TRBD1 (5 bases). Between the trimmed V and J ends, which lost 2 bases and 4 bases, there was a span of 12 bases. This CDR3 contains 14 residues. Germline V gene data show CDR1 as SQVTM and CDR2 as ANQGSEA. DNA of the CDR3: TGCAGCGTTGAACACAGGCGTGAATACAATGAGCAGTTCTTC. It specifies CSVEHRREYNEQFF.

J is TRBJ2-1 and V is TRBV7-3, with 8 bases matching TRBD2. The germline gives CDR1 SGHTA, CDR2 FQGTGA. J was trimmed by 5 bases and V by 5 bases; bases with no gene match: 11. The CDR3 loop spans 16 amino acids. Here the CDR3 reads CASSRERERGDNEQFF. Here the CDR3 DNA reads TGTGCCAGCAGCCGCGAGCGGGAGAGGGGGGACAATGAGCAGTTCTTC.